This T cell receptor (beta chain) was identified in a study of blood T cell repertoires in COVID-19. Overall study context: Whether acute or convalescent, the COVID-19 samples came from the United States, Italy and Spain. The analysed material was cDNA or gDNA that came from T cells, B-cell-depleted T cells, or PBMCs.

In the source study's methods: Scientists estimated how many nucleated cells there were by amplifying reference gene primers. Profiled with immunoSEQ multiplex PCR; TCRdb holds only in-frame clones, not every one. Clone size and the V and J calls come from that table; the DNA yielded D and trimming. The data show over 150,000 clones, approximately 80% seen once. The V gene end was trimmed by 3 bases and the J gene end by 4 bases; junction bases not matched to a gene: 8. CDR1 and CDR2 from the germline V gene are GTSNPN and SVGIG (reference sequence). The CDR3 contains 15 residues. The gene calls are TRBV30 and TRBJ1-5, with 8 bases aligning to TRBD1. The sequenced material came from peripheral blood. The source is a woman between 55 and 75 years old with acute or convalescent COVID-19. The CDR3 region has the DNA TGTGCCTGGAGCACGACAGGGGCCCCTAATCAGCCCCAGCATTTT. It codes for CAWSTTGAPNQPQHF.